The 8 T cell receptor beta chains in this list originate from one sample, sequenced in a study of T cell repertoires in cytomegalovirus infection. These TCRs' antigens remain unknown. Via MiXCR, TCRdb re-called the reads, giving one row per CDR3 protein. The table lists roughly 860,000 distinct CDR3 sequences, about 33% of them singletons. Sequenced here: cultured CD8+ T cells from PBMCs, sampled from culture after CMV antigen stimulation. These receptors were collected from a human donor in good health (CMV status not recorded). Some clones in this sample may be carry-over from other donors' samples.

The J gene is TRBJ2-6, the V gene TRBV6-6; 9 nucleotides line up with TRBD1. The CDR3 is 17 amino acids. J gave up 4 bases and V 7 bases, and 11 bases lay outside the gene matches. Germline-derived CDR1 and CDR2 are MNHNY and SVGAGI (reference sequence). CDR3 region: CASIKDRGGSGANVLTF. The CDR3, as DNA: TGTGCCAGCATCAAGGACAGGGGCGGGTCGGGGGCCAACGTCCTGACTTTC.

The chain couples TRBV12-3 or TRBV12-4 to TRBJ1-6; D ambiguous. This CDR3 has 16 residues. V dropped 7 bases and J dropped 0 bases, with 13 bases sitting between them. CDR3 sequence (DNA): TGTGCCAGCACCCTTAGCGGGAGCTCCTATAATTCACCCCTCCACTTT. It yields the protein CASTLSGSSYNSPLHF.

This clonotype showed up many times. The chain employs TRBV7-9 and TRBJ2-3, with D perhaps TRBD2 (5 bases). V dropped 6 bases and J dropped 1 base, with 11 bases sitting between them. This CDR3 is 14 amino acids long. CDR1 is SEHNR and CDR2 is FQNEAQ in the germline V gene (reference sequence). The CDR3, as DNA: TGTGCCAGCAGTCCGTTCGGGGGCACAGATACGCAGTATTTT. Its protein is CASSPFGGTDTQYF. Based on the CDR3 plus reference TRBV7-9 and TRBJ2-3, the full variable domain is DTGVSQNPRHKITKRGQNVTFRCDPISEHNRLYWYRQTLGQGPEFLTYFQNEAQLEKSRLLSDRFSAERPKGSFSTLEIQRTEQGDSAMYLCASSPFGGTDTQYFGPGTRLTVL.

This clonotype has a handful of counts. The V gene is TRBV6-4, the J gene TRBJ2-6, with TRBD1 matching over 7 bases. Germline V gene lookup returns CDR1 MRHNA and CDR2 SNTAGT. The CDR3 spans 17 residues. J lost 0 bases, V lost 4 bases, and 6 bases had no gene match. The CDR3 DNA sequence: TGTGCCAGCAGTGGAGGGACAGTCCTCTCTGGGGCCAACGTCCTGACTTTC. It is translated as CASSGGTVLSGANVLTF.

This chain connects TRBV7-8 to TRBJ2-1; TRBD2 is a possible D gene (6 bases). CDR1 and CDR2 from the germline V gene are SGHVS and FQNEAQ. The CDR3 length is 13 residues. The V end was cut by 3 bases, the J end by 5 bases, with 8 bases between. The CDR3 sequence is CASSLTRDNEQFF. The CDR3 region has the DNA TGTGCCAGCAGCTTGACTAGAGACAATGAGCAGTTCTTC.

The chain uses TRBV6-6 and TRBJ2-7; tentatively, D is TRBD1 (6 bases). Germline loops: CDR1 MNHNY, CDR2 SVGAGI (reference sequence). Trimming pared 8 bases from V and 7 bases from J, leaving 27 bases between. This CDR3 is built from 16 residues. The CDR3 sequence is CASFASSGTRKGEQYF. CDR3 DNA: TGTGCCAGCTTCGCCTCTTCGGGGACAAGAAAGGGGGAGCAGTACTTC.

This clonotype was counted a few times. One end of the junction fails to match germline, which may point to a read error. The V call is TRBV7-8, the J call TRBJ2-1; D unresolved. CDR1 and CDR2 (germline): SGHVS, FQNEAQ. The CDR3 runs 16 residues. CDR3 nucleotide sequence: TGTGCCAGCAGCTTAGACCGGTCCAACTCCGACAATGAGCAGTTCTTC. Protein: CASSLDRSNSDNEQFF.

This sequence joins TRBV6-5 and TRBJ1-2; 8 bases align to TRBD1. CDR3 length: 12 amino acids. CDR1 is MNHEY and CDR2 is SVGAGI in the germline V gene. V was clipped by 4 bases and J by 8 bases; unmatched bases: 3. This chain's CDR3 is CASSSGTGGYTF. CDR3 coding DNA: TGTGCCAGCAGTTCCGGGACAGGCGGCTACACCTTC.